This TCR beta chain was captured by sequencing in a study of sequential checkpoint blockade in melanoma. The overall study: Patients were randomized 1:1 to nivolumab-then-ipilimumab or ipilimumab-then-nivolumab first-line. Each arm's sequence ended with maintenance nivolumab.

Profiling relied on immunoSEQ multiplex PCR, and the TCRdb table lists in-frame clones only, not all of them. The repertoire holds more than 7,500 clones, with around 60% as singletons. The CDR3 extends over 16 amino acids. The ends lost 2 bases at V and 0 bases at J; junction bases unmatched: 4. The V gene's germline CDR1 is SGHVS and CDR2 FQNEAQ. Only a few counts were recorded for this clone. Treatment noted: randomized to nivolumab then ipilimumab (arm A) or the reverse (arm B). No patient had prior DNA-damaging chemotherapy. Live CD3+CD8+ CD19− CD56− cells were sorted from PBMCs. The rearrangement uses TRBV7-8 and TRBJ2-1, with TRBD1 identical over 7 bases. The clonotype originates from a human donor with melanoma. Material: CD8+ T cells sorted from blood (inferred from file names), obtained from a patient given nivolumab and ipilimumab in sequence. CDR3 amino acids: CASSLQGGSSYNEQFF. The CDR3 coding sequence is TGTGCCAGCAGCTTACAAGGGGGCAGCTCCTACAATGAGCAGTTCTTC.